This TCR beta chain was captured in a study of regulatory T cells in long-lasting Graves disease. Study conclusions and caveats: Sampling was limited to peripheral blood rather than thyroid tissue.

Turning to this clonotype: What it binds is not known. Just one base apart from a much larger clone, this may be a read error.

The time point was: newly diagnosed GD, antithyroid drugs for less than 3 months. Scientists built the TCR library using RNA that was extracted from PBMCs. CDR3 regions were amplified by Arm-PCR using iRepertoire HTBI primers to build TCR beta libraries. TCRdb called the multiplex PCR reads again in MiXCR, with one record for every CDR3 protein. Found here are some 330,000 distinct CDR3 sequences, 12% of them singletons; the top ten hold 18%. This CDR3 region has 13 residues. V was clipped by 1 base and J by 5 bases, with 9 bases between them. Germline V lookup: CDR1 GTSNPN, CDR2 SVGIG (reference sequence). This sample also appeared in a second study, on T cells in Graves' hyperthyroidism and ophthalmopathy. That paper notes: Each patient was aged 18 to 65 and had newly diagnosed hyperthyroidism of under 2 months' duration.

This sequence originates from a woman between 18 and 29 years old with Graves disease. The V gene is TRBV30, the J gene TRBJ1-5; D is ambiguous. The sequences come from peripheral blood mononuclear cells (PBMCs), collected at new diagnosis, from a patient treated with antithyroid drugs. The DNA for the CDR3 is TGTGCCTGGAGTGACGAGGGAGATCAGCCCCAGCATTTT. It codes for CAWSDEGDQPQHF. Full variable domain (missing parts from reference TRBV30 and TRBJ1-5): SQTIHQWPATLVQPVGSPLSLECTVEGTSNPNLYWYRQAAGRGLQLLFYSVGIGQISSEVPQNLSASRPQDRQFILSSKKLLLSDSGFYLCAWSDEGDQPQHFGDGTRLSIL.